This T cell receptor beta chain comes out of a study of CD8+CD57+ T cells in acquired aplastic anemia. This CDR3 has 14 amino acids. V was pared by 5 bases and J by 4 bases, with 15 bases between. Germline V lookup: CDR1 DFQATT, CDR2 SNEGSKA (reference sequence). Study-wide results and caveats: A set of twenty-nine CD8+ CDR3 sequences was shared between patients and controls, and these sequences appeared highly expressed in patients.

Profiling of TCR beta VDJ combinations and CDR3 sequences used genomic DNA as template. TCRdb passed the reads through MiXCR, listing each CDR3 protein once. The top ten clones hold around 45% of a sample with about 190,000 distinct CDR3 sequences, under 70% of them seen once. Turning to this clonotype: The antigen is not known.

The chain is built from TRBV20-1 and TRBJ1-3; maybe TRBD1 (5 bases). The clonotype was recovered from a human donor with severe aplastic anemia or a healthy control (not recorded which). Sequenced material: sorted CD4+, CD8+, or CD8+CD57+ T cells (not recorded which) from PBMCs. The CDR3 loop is CSAGNGGSGNTIYF. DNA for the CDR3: TGCAGTGCTGGGAACGGGGGGTCGGGAAACACCATATATTTT.